Given below is one T cell receptor beta chain in context. Antigen: not known. These data belong to a study of CD8 T cells in Susac syndrome. General study points: The TCR sequencing and HLA analysis in the study involved a relatively small number of individuals, as the study acknowledged.

V lost 1 base to trimming and J lost 1 base, with 7 bases between them. CDR1 is MGHRA and CDR2 is YSYEKL in the germline V gene. The CDR3 is 15 amino acids. TCR beta was sequenced from blood CD8+ and CD4+ T cells. Negative isolation yielded CD8+ and CD4+ T cells; FACS enriched TEMRA cells. RNA amounts of about 0.5 to 1 ug underwent reverse transcription with random hexamers. Amplification of TCR beta CDR3 spanned 54 Vbeta and 13 Jbeta via immunoSEQ multiplex PCR. Via MiXCR, TCRdb re-called the immunoSEQ multiplex PCR reads, giving one row per CDR3 protein. The sample includes some 150,000 distinct CDR3 sequences, roughly 94% of them seen just once.

The J gene is TRBJ2-2, the V gene TRBV4-1; a possible D gene is TRBD1 (6 bases). This sequence was found in a human donor with multiple sclerosis. Sequenced input: CD8+ T cells from PBMCs. In DNA, the CDR3 is TGCGCCAGCAGCCAAGGGACAGTGAACACCGGGGAGCTGTTTTTT. Translation: CASSQGTVNTGELFF.